Following are 31 T cell receptor beta chains from one sample sequenced in a study of cytomegalovirus exposure and HLA in healthy donors. Libraries were prepared by immunoSEQ multiplex PCR; TCRdb keeps only in-frame clonotypes and omits some of them. Among 150,000 to 200,000 clones listed, 85% were seen once. The sequencing input was PBMCs. These receptors all stem from a man younger than 35 in good health and CMV-seropositive.

This rearrangement joins TRBV28 to TRBJ2-3; tentatively, D is TRBD2 (6 bases). The CDR3 covers 13 residues. Between the trimmed V and J ends, which lost 2 bases and 4 bases, there was a span of 7 bases. Germline CDR1 and CDR2: MDHEN and SYDVKM. The CDR3 sequence is CASSLGGSDTQYF. The CDR3 DNA reads TGTGCCAGCAGTTTAGGGGGGTCAGATACGCAGTATTTT.

The chain recombines TRBV18 with TRBJ2-7; the match to TRBD1 covers 9 bases. The CDR3 is 15 residues long. Germline assignment: CDR1 KGHSH and CDR2 LQKENI. V trimming: 3 bases; J trimming: 5 bases; junction bases outside the gene matches: 8. For the CDR3, the DNA is TGTGCCAGCTCACCTACGCGGGACAGGGTTGACGAGCAGTACTTC. Translation: CASSPTRDRVDEQYF. Together with reference TRBV18 and TRBJ2-7, the CDR3 gives the full variable domain: NAGVMQNPRHLVRRRGQEARLRCSPMKGHSHVYWYRQLPEEGLKFMVYLQKENIIDESGMPKERFSAEFPKEGPSILRIQQVVRGDSAAYFCASSPTRDRVDEQYFGPGTRLTVT.

This chain joins TRBV9 and TRBJ2-2, with TRBD1 matching 11 bases. V gave up 5 bases and J gave up 7 bases; unmatched junction bases: 7. Per germline, CDR1 SGDLS and CDR2 YYNGEE. The CDR3 loop spans 15 amino acids. The CDR3 protein is CASRGQGGQIGELFF. In nucleotides, the CDR3 is TGTGCCAGCAGGGGACAGGGGGGCCAGATCGGGGAGCTGTTTTTT.

This chain uses TRBV23-1 with TRBJ2-7; tentatively, D is TRBD2 (5 bases). TRBV23-1 is labeled an ORF, and its function is uncertain. CDR3 length equals 16 residues. The ends were cut back, 3 bases at V and 2 bases at J, with 17 bases in the middle. The CDR3 loop reads CASSQSGWRIAYEQYF. CDR3 sequence (DNA): TGCGCCAGCAGTCAGTCGGGGTGGCGGATCGCCTACGAGCAGTACTTC.

This rearrangement joins TRBV25-1 to TRBJ1-1; D not resolved. This CDR3 has 11 amino acids. With 7 bases removed from V and 6 bases from J, the gap between germline ends came to 9 bases. Germline V gene lookup returns CDR1 MGHDK and CDR2 SYGVNS. This chain's CDR3 is CASIAAAEAFF. CDR3 nucleotide sequence: TGTGCCAGCATAGCGGCGGCTGAAGCTTTCTTT.

CDR3 loop: CASSSQASTDTQYF. The CDR3 DNA follows: TGTGCCAGTAGTTCCCAGGCAAGCACAGATACGCAGTATTTT. This chain connects TRBV19 to TRBJ2-3; D unresolved. V lost 5 bases, J lost 0 bases, and 9 bases lay in between. The CDR3 is made up of 14 amino acids. CDR1 LNHDA and CDR2 SQIVND come from the germline V gene (reference sequence). The variable domain in full, with the rest retrieved from reference TRBV19 and TRBJ2-3, is DGGITQSPKYLFRKEGQNVTLSCEQNLNHDAMYWYRQDPGQGLRLIYYSQIVNDFQKGDIAEGYSVSREKKESFPLTVTSAQKNPTAFYLCASSSQASTDTQYFGPGTRLTVL.

This clone is a singleton in its sample. V usage is TRBV2 and J usage is TRBJ1-2, with D possibly being TRBD1 (6 bases). V was pared by 6 bases and J by 4 bases, with 21 bases between. The CDR3 runs to 16 residues. Germline V CDR1 and CDR2: SNHLY, FYNNEI. CDR3: CASRLQGHPRRYGYTF. The CDR3 DNA follows: TGTGCCAGCAGACTTCAGGGACACCCGAGGCGCTATGGCTACACCTTC.

The rearrangement links TRBV19 to TRBJ2-1, with 7 bases aligning to TRBD1. Germline V gene sequence: CDR1 LNHDA, CDR2 SQIVND (reference sequence). The CDR3 extends over 13 amino acids. The J segment lost 9 bases and the V segment lost 3 bases, leaving 5 bases of the junction unmatched. CDR3 residues: CASSIRTGVEQFF. CDR3 coding DNA: TGTGCCAGTAGTATTCGAACAGGGGTTGAGCAGTTCTTC.

This clone was detected only a few times. The sample carries other DNA sequences with the same CDR3. The V and J genes are TRBV28 and TRBJ2-6, with D maybe TRBD2 (6 bases). The ends were cut back, 6 bases at V and 2 bases at J, with 8 bases in the middle. The CDR3 is 14 residues long. CDR1 is MDHEN, CDR2 SYDVKM, per germline. The CDR3 spells CASRGEAGANVLTF. The DNA for the CDR3 is TGTGCCAGCAGGGGGGAGGCTGGGGCCAACGTCCTGACTTTC.

V usage is TRBV21-1 and J usage is TRBJ1-5. TRBV21-1 is described as a pseudogene. The CDR3 runs 10 residues. This CDR3 reads CARRDRPQHF. The CDR3 nucleotides are TGTGCCAGGAGAGATAGGCCCCAGCATTTT.

V is TRBV29-1 and J is TRBJ2-7; possible D gene TRBD2, 5 bases. Trimming shortened V by 4 bases and J by 5 bases, and 15 bases separated the two germline ends. The CDR3 runs to 13 residues. CDR1 SQVTM and CDR2 ANQGSEA come from the germline V gene. Written as DNA, the CDR3 is TGCAGCGTTGGTAGAGGGAGTCGAAACGAGCAGTACTTC. Translating it yields CSVGRGSRNEQYF.

The J gene is TRBJ2-7, the V gene TRBV11-2, with TRBD1 matching over 8 bases. Germline V gene data show CDR1 as SGHAT and CDR2 as FQNNGV. V was pared by 4 bases and J by 0 bases, with 11 bases of the junction left unmatched. The CDR3 runs to 17 residues. The CDR3 region is CASSSPVTGGSSYEQYF. Here the CDR3 DNA reads TGTGCCAGCAGCTCGCCGGTAACAGGGGGGAGCTCCTACGAGCAGTACTTC.

The chain has TRBV12-5 and TRBJ2-2; 13 bases are shared with TRBD2. CDR1 is LGHNT and CDR2 is FRNRAP in the germline V gene. The CDR3 loop spans 18 amino acids. The V and J ends lost 2 bases and 2 bases, in that order; junction bases with no gene match: 5. The CDR3 DNA is TGTGCTAGTGGTTTGACTAGCGGGAGGGCCACCAACACCGGGGAGCTGTTTTTT. Protein product: CASGLTSGRATNTGELFF.

The chain links TRBV5-1 to TRBJ1-6, with D perhaps TRBD1 (6 bases). Germline CDR1 and CDR2: SGHRS and YFSETQ. Trimming removed 4 bases from V and 7 bases from J, with 12 bases in between. This CDR3 is 14 amino acids long. CDR3 residues: CASSSRDKNSPLHF. The CDR3 region has the DNA TGCGCCAGCAGCAGCCGGGACAAAAATTCACCCCTCCACTTT.

The chain recombines TRBV27 with TRBJ1-1, with 7 bases fitting TRBD1. The V segment lost 7 bases and the J segment 3 bases; nucleotides outside the gene matches: 8. This CDR3 is 14 amino acids long. Germline CDR1 is MNHEY and CDR2 is SMNVEV (reference sequence). CDR3 protein: CASKFRGIHTEAFF. DNA of the CDR3: TGTGCCAGCAAGTTCAGGGGGATTCACACTGAAGCTTTCTTT.

This clone has only one observation. J is TRBJ1-1 and V is TRBV7-3; TRBD1 matches at 8 bases. The CDR3 contains 15 residues. Germline V CDR1 and CDR2: SGHTA, FQGTGA. With 5 bases clipped from V and 0 bases from J, the junction kept 5 bases outside the gene matches. CDR3: CASSPDRGLNTEAFF. The CDR3 DNA reads as TGTGCCAGCAGCCCAGACAGGGGTCTGAACACTGAAGCTTTCTTT.

Here the CDR3 reads CASYTGGGEQYF. CDR3 DNA: TGTGCCAGTTATACAGGGGGCGGCGAGCAGTACTTC. V and J are TRBV27 and TRBJ2-7; 9 bases are a match to TRBD1. The CDR3 covers 12 residues. The V gene end was trimmed by 9 bases and the J gene end by 6 bases; junction bases not matched to a gene: 6. The germline V gene encodes CDR1 MNHEY and CDR2 SMNVEV (reference sequence).

This chain joins TRBV6-5 and TRBJ2-2, with no clear D. Germline lookup yields CDR1 MNHEY and CDR2 SVGAGI. The CDR3 runs 13 residues. The V and J ends lost 2 bases and 6 bases respectively, with 7 bases between them. CDR3 nucleotide sequence: TGTGCCAGCAGTTACCGGAGTTCCGGGGAGCTGTTTTTT. The encoded protein is CASSYRSSGELFF.

The chain joins TRBV25-1 to TRBJ2-3, with 8 bases lining up with TRBD2. The CDR3 consists of 15 residues. The germline V gene encodes CDR1 MGHDK and CDR2 SYGVNS. The ends lost 5 bases at V and 5 bases at J; junction bases unmatched: 9. The CDR3 here is CASSITSGPVDTQYF. The CDR3 bases are TGTGCCAGCAGTATCACTAGCGGTCCGGTAGATACGCAGTATTTT.

The rearrangement links TRBV27 to TRBJ2-3, with TRBD1 as a possible D gene (6 bases). With 3 bases removed from V and 4 bases from J, the gap between germline ends came to 14 bases. CDR1 and CDR2 from the germline V gene are MNHEY and SMNVEV (reference sequence). CDR3 size: 15 residues. The CDR3 DNA reads as TGTGCCAGCAGTTTCCGCAGGGGATCTGCAGATACGCAGTATTTT. Translated, it gives CASSFRRGSADTQYF.

The chain uses TRBV9 and TRBJ2-2; a possible D gene is TRBD1 (6 bases). Looked up from germline, CDR1 is SGDLS and CDR2 is YYNGEE. CDR3 length equals 15 residues. Trimming cost V 0 bases and J 5 bases, with 11 bases left between them. CDR3 sequence: CASSVDGRGTGELFF. The DNA for the CDR3 is TGTGCCAGCAGCGTAGATGGAAGGGGGACCGGGGAGCTGTTTTTT.

The rearrangement links TRBV6-1 to TRBJ2-7, with D possibly matching TRBD1 (5 bases). In germline, CDR1 is MNHNS, CDR2 SASEGT. Trimming took off 5 bases at V and 0 bases at J, with 11 bases between the two ends. The CDR3 covers 14 residues. CDR3 nucleotide sequence: TGTGCCAGCAGTTCGGACACCTCCTCCTACGAGCAGTACTTC. Translation gives CASSSDTSSYEQYF.

On this clone: Sequence at one end of the junction differs from germline and may be a read error. CDR3 amino acids: CASRETRDNPNF. The CDR3, as DNA: TGTGCCAGCAGGGAGACCCGGGACAACCCGAATTTT. The rearrangement uses TRBV2 and TRBJ2-3, with D possibly matching TRBD1 (6 bases). Germline CDR1 and CDR2: SNHLY and FYNNEI. The CDR3 loop spans 12 amino acids.

This clone was seen only once. The chain employs TRBV28 and TRBJ1-1; D ambiguous. The CDR3 consists of 15 residues. The V gene's germline CDR1 is MDHEN and CDR2 SYDVKM. The V gene lost 5 bases and the J gene lost 8 bases, with 21 bases spanning the gap. CDR3 nucleotides: TGTGCCAGCAGTCCCCCCTCTGGCAGGCCTACCGAAGCTTTCTTT. Amino acids: CASSPPSGRPTEAFF.

V and J are TRBV28 and TRBJ2-7, with 9 bases identical to TRBD1. V dropped 2 bases and J dropped 4; count of bases not matched to a gene: 3. Germline values: CDR1 MDHEN, CDR2 SYDVKM. The CDR3 extends over 14 amino acids. CDR3 sequence reads: CASSLDGQGYEQYF. The CDR3 coding sequence is TGTGCCAGCAGTTTAGATGGACAGGGGTACGAGCAGTACTTC.

The J gene is TRBJ2-7, the V gene TRBV7-9; 11 bases map to TRBD2. V gave up 5 bases and J gave up 3 bases; unmatched junction bases: 9. In germline, CDR1 is SEHNR, CDR2 FQNEAQ (reference sequence). The length of the CDR3 is 16 residues. The chain's CDR3 is CASSPGTSGFRYEQYF. CDR3 bases: TGTGCCAGCAGCCCCGGGACTAGCGGATTCCGCTACGAGCAGTACTTC.

The V gene is TRBV28, the J gene TRBJ2-7, with D possibly matching TRBD2 (6 bases). Germline assignment: CDR1 MDHEN and CDR2 SYDVKM. The CDR3 runs to 12 residues. The V and J ends lost 7 bases and 6 bases respectively, with 13 bases between them. CDR3 bases: TGTGCCAGCAACGGACGGAGGGGCGAGCAGTACTTC. Translation: CASNGRRGEQYF.

The chain couples TRBV27 to TRBJ2-1; a possible D gene is TRBD2 (6 bases). CDR1 and CDR2 (germline): MNHEY, SMNVEV (reference sequence). V shed 3 bases and J shed 4 bases, with 13 bases lying between them. CDR3 length equals 15 residues. Here the CDR3 reads CASSFTGTFYNEQFF. The DNA for the CDR3 is TGTGCCAGCAGTTTTACGGGGACTTTTTACAATGAGCAGTTCTTC.

The CDR3 is CASGRQGERQYF. The DNA for the CDR3 is TGTGCCAGCGGGAGACAGGGAGAAAGGCAGTACTTC. The rearrangement joins TRBV6-6 to TRBJ2-7; 7 bases are a match to TRBD1. The CDR3 has 12 amino acids. With V trimmed by 8 bases and J by 9 bases, 10 bases remained unmatched. From germline, CDR1 is MNHNY and CDR2 SVGAGI (reference sequence).

Comment on this clone: The junction shows a germline mismatch at one end, possibly a read error. V gene TRBV15 combines with J gene TRBJ2-1; 9 bases are a match to TRBD2. The CDR3 extends over 18 amino acids. Germline-derived CDR1 and CDR2 are LNHNV and YYDKDF (reference sequence). The CDR3: CATSNPTSGGGAYNEQFF. The CDR3 DNA follows: TGTGCCACAAGCAACCCAACTTCGGGCGGGGGGGCCTACAATGAGCAGTTCTTC.

This clone showed up just a few times. The CDR3 reads CASGASAYNEQFF. DNA for the CDR3: TGTGCCTCCGGGGCTAGCGCCTACAATGAGCAGTTCTTC. The chain links TRBV6-6 to TRBJ2-1; tentatively, D is TRBD2 (6 bases). V was cut by 11 bases and J by 2 bases, with 13 bases left in between. This CDR3 has 13 amino acids. From germline, CDR1 is MNHNY and CDR2 SVGAGI (reference sequence).